These T cell receptor beta chains were read from a single sample in a study of OX40 agonist ivuxolimab in advanced cancers. Produced via immunoSEQ multiplex PCR; TCRdb's table is partial and in-frame only. The repertoire consists of about 62,000 clones, with 75% to 95% occurring once and the leading ten covering about 13%. Here the sequenced sample was CD4+ or CD8+ T cells sorted from blood, taken in a trial of the OX40 agonist ivuxolimab. All receptors come from an adult with an advanced solid tumor such as melanoma, head and neck, liver or kidney cancer. Both conserved end residues are part of each CDR3. Each record gives: clone size, J gene, V gene, D gene, CDR3 protein, CDR3 DNA. The D gene is left open where the match is weak. Expanded clones are given a class, and other clones once, few, many or no size at all.

clone_size: .
j_call: TRBJ1-1
v_call: TRBV7-2
d_call: .
cdr3_aa: CASSFGGNTEAFF
cdr3_nt: TGTGCCAGCAGCTTCGGGGGCAACACTGAAGCTTTCTTT

clone_size: .
j_call: TRBJ2-7
v_call: TRBV18
d_call: TRBD2
cdr3_aa: CASSPGGGNPYEQYF
cdr3_nt: TGTGCCAGCTCACCAGGGGGAGGGAATCCCTACGAGCAGTACTTC

clone_size: .
j_call: TRBJ1-5
v_call: TRBV7-9
d_call: .
cdr3_aa: CASCDDNQPQHF
cdr3_nt: TGTGCCTCATGCGATGACAATCAGCCCCAGCATTTT

clone_size: .
j_call: TRBJ2-1
v_call: TRBV5-1
d_call: TRBD2
cdr3_aa: CASSLRLAGSNEQFF
cdr3_nt: TGCGCCAGCAGCCTTAGACTAGCGGGGAGCAATGAGCAGTTCTTC

clone_size: .
j_call: TRBJ1-2
v_call: TRBV4-3
d_call: .
cdr3_aa: CASSQAVGAGYTF
cdr3_nt: TGCGCCAGCAGCCAAGCAGTCGGGGCAGGCTACACCTTC

clone_size: .
j_call: TRBJ2-5
v_call: TRBV6-1
d_call: .
cdr3_aa: CASTFGVGEQETQYF
cdr3_nt: TGTGCCAGCACCTTCGGGGTCGGGGAACAAGAGACCCAGTACTTC

clone_size: .
j_call: TRBJ2-6
v_call: TRBV2
d_call: .
cdr3_aa: CASRTTGLSGANVLTF
cdr3_nt: TGTGCCAGCCGAACTACAGGGTTGAGTGGGGCCAACGTCCTGACTTTC

clone_size: .
j_call: TRBJ2-5
v_call: TRBV10-1
d_call: .
cdr3_aa: CASSPSVGETQYF
cdr3_nt: TGCGCCAGCAGTCCCAGCGTCGGGGAGACCCAGTACTTC

clone_size: .
j_call: TRBJ1-5
v_call: TRBV7-8
d_call: .
cdr3_aa: CASSLGVLGEKNQPQHF
cdr3_nt: TGTGCCAGCAGCTTAGGGGTACTGGGAGAAAAAAATCAGCCCCAGCATTTT

clone_size: .
j_call: TRBJ2-5
v_call: TRBV7-9
d_call: TRBD2
cdr3_aa: CASSPAGLAGVGETQYF
cdr3_nt: TGTGCCAGCAGCCCAGCGGGTCTAGCGGGAGTAGGTGAGACCCAGTACTTC

clone_size: .
j_call: TRBJ2-2
v_call: TRBV7-9
d_call: .
cdr3_aa: CASSSRDRATGELFF
cdr3_nt: TGTGCCAGCAGCTCGCGTGACAGAGCCACCGGGGAGCTGTTTTTT

clone_size: .
j_call: TRBJ2-7
v_call: TRBV11-2
d_call: TRBD2
cdr3_aa: CASSLSSGGSMYEQYF
cdr3_nt: TGTGCCAGCAGCTTATCGTCCGGCGGGAGTATGTACGAGCAGTACTTC

clone_size: .
j_call: TRBJ2-3
v_call: TRBV27
d_call: .
cdr3_aa: CASSLSTRGWSDTQYF
cdr3_nt: TGTGCCAGCAGTTTATCGACGAGGGGGTGGTCCGATACGCAGTATTTT

clone_size: .
j_call: TRBJ2-5
v_call: TRBV6-5
d_call: .
cdr3_aa: CASSPLTGRETQYF
cdr3_nt: TGTGCCAGCAGTCCCCTTACCGGTCGGGAGACCCAGTACTTC

clone_size: .
j_call: TRBJ1-1
v_call: TRBV19
d_call: TRBD1
cdr3_aa: CASSIDAGGLNTEAFF
cdr3_nt: TGTGCCAGTAGTATAGATGCAGGGGGCTTGAACACTGAAGCTTTCTTT

clone_size: .
j_call: TRBJ2-1
v_call: TRBV14
d_call: TRBD1
cdr3_aa: CASSHWTGRNEQFF
cdr3_nt: TGTGCCAGCAGCCACTGGACAGGGAGGAATGAGCAGTTCTTC

clone_size: .
j_call: TRBJ2-7
v_call: TRBV19
d_call: TRBD1
cdr3_aa: CASSVTGASYEQYF
cdr3_nt: TGTGCCAGTAGTGTGACAGGGGCTTCCTACGAGCAGTACTTC

clone_size: once
j_call: TRBJ2-7
v_call: TRBV19
d_call: TRBD1
cdr3_aa: CASSILPGQHYEQYF
cdr3_nt: TGTGCCAGTAGTATTCTCCCGGGACAGCACTACGAGCAGTACTTC

clone_size: few
j_call: TRBJ2-4
v_call: TRBV7-9
d_call: TRBD2
cdr3_aa: CASSPSGRRDIQYF
cdr3_nt: TGTGCCAGCAGCCCTAGCGGGAGAAGGGACATTCAGTACTTC

clone_size: .
j_call: TRBJ2-7
v_call: TRBV6-1
d_call: .
cdr3_aa: CASSEEALGAYEQYF
cdr3_nt: TGTGCCAGCAGTGAAGAGGCCCTCGGCGCCTACGAGCAGTACTTC

clone_size: .
j_call: TRBJ2-2
v_call: TRBV6-1
d_call: .
cdr3_aa: CASSLREHGELFF
cdr3_nt: TGTGCCAGCAGTTTGAGGGAGCACGGGGAGCTGTTTTTT

clone_size: .
j_call: TRBJ2-7
v_call: TRBV5-4
d_call: TRBD2
cdr3_aa: CASSQDQLAGTYEQYF
cdr3_nt: TGTGCCAGCAGCCAAGATCAACTAGCGGGGACCTACGAGCAGTACTTC

clone_size: .
j_call: TRBJ2-1
v_call: TRBV5-1
d_call: TRBD2
cdr3_aa: CASSPGLGFYNEQFF
cdr3_nt: TGCGCCAGCAGCCCGGGACTAGGGTTCTACAATGAGCAGTTCTTC

clone_size: .
j_call: TRBJ2-1
v_call: TRBV7-9
d_call: TRBD1
cdr3_aa: CASSPGQGGSYNEQFF
cdr3_nt: TGTGCCAGCAGCCCAGGACAGGGGGGGTCCTACAATGAGCAGTTCTTC

clone_size: .
j_call: TRBJ1-5
v_call: TRBV5-6
d_call: .
cdr3_aa: CASSLGGGVTQHF
cdr3_nt: TGTGCCAGCAGCTTAGGGGGTGGGGTGACCCAGCATTTT

clone_size: .
j_call: TRBJ2-7
v_call: TRBV9
d_call: .
cdr3_aa: CASSVEARAYEQYF
cdr3_nt: TGTGCCAGCAGCGTAGAGGCTAGAGCCTACGAGCAGTACTTC

clone_size: .
j_call: TRBJ2-2
v_call: TRBV10-1
d_call: .
cdr3_aa: CASSDAGELFF
cdr3_nt: TGCGCCAGCAGTGACGCAGGGGAGCTGTTTTTT

clone_size: .
j_call: TRBJ2-3
v_call: TRBV27
d_call: TRBD1
cdr3_aa: CASSLSGQGASLTDTQYF
cdr3_nt: TGTGCCAGCAGTTTATCGGGACAGGGGGCATCACTTACAGATACGCAGTATTTT

clone_size: few
j_call: TRBJ2-1
v_call: TRBV2
d_call: .
cdr3_aa: CASTEVQPWDEQFF
cdr3_nt: TGTGCCAGCACCGAGGTACAACCCTGGGATGAGCAGTTCTTC

clone_size: .
j_call: TRBJ1-2
v_call: TRBV6-6
d_call: TRBD1
cdr3_aa: CASSKWTGGPLGGYTF
cdr3_nt: TGTGCCAGCAGTAAATGGACAGGGGGCCCCTTGGGAGGCTACACCTTC

clone_size: once
j_call: TRBJ2-2
v_call: TRBV7-7
d_call: .
cdr3_aa: CASSLGANTGELFF
cdr3_nt: TGTGCCAGCAGCTTAGGGGCGAACACCGGGGAGCTGTTTTTT

clone_size: .
j_call: TRBJ1-5
v_call: TRBV19
d_call: .
cdr3_aa: CASSIAGYSNQPQHF
cdr3_nt: TGTGCCAGTAGTATAGCAGGCTATAGCAATCAGCCCCAGCATTTT

clone_size: .
j_call: TRBJ2-7
v_call: TRBV9
d_call: TRBD1
cdr3_aa: CASSAVDRGNEQYF
cdr3_nt: TGTGCCAGCAGCGCAGTGGACAGGGGGAACGAGCAGTACTTC

clone_size: once
j_call: TRBJ2-1
v_call: TRBV10-3
d_call: .
cdr3_aa: CAISGSGGVHEQFF
cdr3_nt: TGTGCCATCAGTGGCTCAGGGGGGGTCCATGAGCAGTTCTTC

clone_size: .
j_call: TRBJ2-3
v_call: TRBV27
d_call: TRBD2
cdr3_aa: CASKPLAGGHTDTQYF
cdr3_nt: TGTGCCAGCAAACCACTAGCGGGGGGCCACACAGATACGCAGTATTTT

clone_size: .
j_call: TRBJ2-1
v_call: TRBV11-2
d_call: .
cdr3_aa: CASSLTWNEQFF
cdr3_nt: TGTGCCAGCAGCTTGACATGGAATGAGCAGTTCTTC

clone_size: .
j_call: TRBJ2-7
v_call: TRBV14
d_call: .
cdr3_aa: CASSHSQGSLSLYEQYF
cdr3_nt: TGTGCCAGCAGCCATTCCCAGGGGAGCTTGAGTCTTTACGAGCAGTACTTC

clone_size: .
j_call: TRBJ2-7
v_call: TRBV25-1
d_call: .
cdr3_aa: CASSDRNEQYF
cdr3_nt: TGTGCCAGCAGTGATAGGAACGAGCAGTACTTC

clone_size: .
j_call: TRBJ1-1
v_call: TRBV7-6
d_call: TRBD1
cdr3_aa: CASNLFTGDTEAFF
cdr3_nt: TGTGCCAGCAACCTCTTTACAGGGGACACTGAAGCTTTCTTT

clone_size: .
j_call: TRBJ2-7
v_call: TRBV5-1
d_call: .
cdr3_aa: CASSLSATTNGEQYF
cdr3_nt: TGCGCCAGCAGCTTGTCGGCAACTACGAATGGGGAGCAGTACTTC

clone_size: .
j_call: TRBJ2-5
v_call: TRBV18
d_call: .
cdr3_aa: CASSSRGGAQETQYF
cdr3_nt: TGTGCCAGCTCCTCCCGTGGGGGGGCCCAAGAGACCCAGTACTTC

clone_size: .
j_call: TRBJ1-2
v_call: TRBV5-1
d_call: TRBD1
cdr3_aa: CASSLARDRDPNYGYTF
cdr3_nt: TGCGCCAGCAGCTTGGCCCGGGACAGGGATCCTAACTATGGCTACACCTTC

clone_size: .
j_call: TRBJ1-1
v_call: TRBV6-5
d_call: .
cdr3_aa: CASSYSRASLGEAFF
cdr3_nt: TGTGCCAGCAGTTATTCGCGGGCCTCTTTGGGTGAAGCTTTCTTT

clone_size: .
j_call: TRBJ2-3
v_call: TRBV7-8
d_call: .
cdr3_aa: CASSPGGTDTQYF
cdr3_nt: TGTGCCAGCAGCCCTGGGGGCACAGATACGCAGTATTTT

clone_size: .
j_call: TRBJ2-1
v_call: TRBV28
d_call: TRBD1
cdr3_aa: CASKKPGQGSDEQFF
cdr3_nt: TGTGCCAGTAAAAAACCGGGACAGGGATCAGATGAGCAGTTCTTC

clone_size: .
j_call: TRBJ2-7
v_call: TRBV6-5
d_call: TRBD2
cdr3_aa: CASSNPGLAYGQYF
cdr3_nt: TGTGCCAGCAGTAACCCGGGACTAGCCTACGGGCAGTACTTC

clone_size: .
j_call: TRBJ2-1
v_call: TRBV28
d_call: .
cdr3_aa: CASTGIGEQFF
cdr3_nt: TGTGCCAGCACAGGGATCGGTGAGCAGTTCTTC

clone_size: .
j_call: TRBJ1-6
v_call: TRBV11-3
d_call: .
cdr3_aa: CASSPGPSRASPLHF
cdr3_nt: TGTGCCAGCAGCCCTGGGCCTAGCAGGGCTTCACCCCTCCACTTT

clone_size: .
j_call: TRBJ2-1
v_call: TRBV11-2
d_call: .
cdr3_aa: CASSYPRVDEASSYNEQFF
cdr3_nt: TGTGCCAGCAGCTATCCTCGGGTAGATGAGGCTTCGTCCTACAATGAGCAGTTCTTC

clone_size: once
j_call: TRBJ2-1
v_call: TRBV7-6
d_call: .
cdr3_aa: CASSLGVVNEQFF
cdr3_nt: TGTGCCAGCAGCTTAGGCGTGGTTAATGAGCAGTTCTTC

clone_size: .
j_call: TRBJ2-7
v_call: TRBV10-2
d_call: TRBD2
cdr3_aa: CASSDPTRISQGLAEPYEQYF
cdr3_nt: TGCGCCAGCAGTGACCCGACGAGGATCTCTCAAGGACTAGCGGAGCCCTACGAGCAGTACTTC

clone_size: medium-sized
j_call: TRBJ2-7
v_call: TRBV6-5
d_call: .
cdr3_aa: CASSYSDEQYF
cdr3_nt: TGTGCCAGCAGTTACTCTGATGAGCAGTACTTC

clone_size: .
j_call: TRBJ2-6
v_call: TRBV5-8
d_call: TRBD2
cdr3_aa: CASSFRGVGANVLTF
cdr3_nt: TGTGCCAGCAGTTTCCGGGGGGTTGGGGCCAACGTCCTGACTTTC

clone_size: .
j_call: TRBJ2-5
v_call: TRBV7-2
d_call: TRBD1
cdr3_aa: CASSSTRGQGWETQYF
cdr3_nt: TGTGCCAGCAGCTCCACGCGGGGACAGGGGTGGGAGACCCAGTACTTC

clone_size: .
j_call: TRBJ2-1
v_call: TRBV9
d_call: TRBD1
cdr3_aa: CASSQGDRPDEQFF
cdr3_nt: TGTGCCAGCAGCCAGGGGGACAGGCCCGATGAGCAGTTCTTC

clone_size: .
j_call: TRBJ1-2
v_call: TRBV28
d_call: .
cdr3_aa: CASRITASANYGYTF
cdr3_nt: TGTGCCAGCAGGATAACAGCTAGCGCTAACTATGGCTACACCTTC

clone_size: .
j_call: TRBJ2-7
v_call: TRBV9
d_call: .
cdr3_aa: CASSVDDSYEQYF
cdr3_nt: TGTGCCAGCAGCGTAGATGACAGCTACGAGCAGTACTTC

clone_size: .
j_call: TRBJ2-7
v_call: TRBV5-1
d_call: .
cdr3_aa: CASSPGDEQYF
cdr3_nt: TGCGCCAGCAGCCCTGGGGACGAGCAGTACTTC